What follows are 12 T cell receptor beta chains derived from one specimen sequenced in a study of cytomegalovirus exposure and HLA in healthy donors. This PCR relied on a set of 60 Vbeta primers and 13 Jbeta primers. Method: immunoSEQ multiplex PCR; TCRdb's copy keeps in-frame clones and lacks some. The table lists 150,000 or so clones, 60% to 75% of them singletons. The sequenced material came from PBMCs. These receptors came from a man between 18 and 29 years old in good health and CMV-seronegative.

This clone was picked up a small number of times. The chain is built from TRBV5-6 and TRBJ2-5; weak D call: TRBD2 (6 bases). The CDR3 is 15 amino acids. V was cut by 0 bases and J by 4 bases, with 13 bases left in between. CDR1 and CDR2 (germline): SGHDT, YYEEEE. The CDR3 spells CASSLVEGLRETQYF. CDR3 coding DNA: TGTGCCAGCAGCTTGGTGGAGGGGCTTCGAGAGACCCAGTACTTC.

The rearrangement links TRBV7-6 to TRBJ1-3; TRBD1 matches at 8 bases. With 2 bases clipped from V and 4 bases from J, the junction kept 4 bases outside the gene matches. Looked up from germline, CDR1 is SGHVS and CDR2 is FNYEAQ. The CDR3 totals 15 residues. The CDR3 DNA reads TGTGCCAGCAGCTTAAAACAGGGGGGCGGAAACACCATATATTTT. It specifies CASSLKQGGGNTIYF.

The gene calls are TRBV7-6 and TRBJ1-1; D not certain. Trimming took off 4 bases at V and 3 bases at J, with 6 bases between the two ends. Germline V lookup: CDR1 SGHVS, CDR2 FNYEAQ. The CDR3 is 12 residues long. CDR3 nucleotide sequence: TGTGCCAGCAGCTCCCCGGACACTGAAGCTTTCTTT. Protein: CASSSPDTEAFF. Looking up the rest from reference TRBV7-6 and TRBJ1-1 gives the full variable domain: GAGVSQSPRYKVTKRGQDVALRCDPISGHVSLYWYRQALGQGPEFLTYFNYEAQQDKSGLPNDRFSAERPEGSISTLTIQRTEQRDSAMYRCASSSPDTEAFFGQGTRLTVV.

The genes are TRBV5-5 and TRBJ1-5; 9 positions agree with TRBD1. V dropped 3 bases and J dropped 0; count of bases not matched to a gene: 10. The CDR3 covers 18 residues. Germline CDR1 reads SGHKS; CDR2 reads YYEKEE (reference sequence). The CDR3 coding sequence is TGTGCCAGCAGCTGGAGGGGGGGACAGGGTTATAGCAATCAGCCCCAGCATTTT. Translating gives CASSWRGGQGYSNQPQHF.

The chain has TRBV7-9 and TRBJ2-5; 7 nucleotides align to TRBD1. Looked up from germline, CDR1 is SEHNR and CDR2 is FQNEAQ (reference sequence). V was clipped by 3 bases and J by 3 bases; unmatched bases: 1. The CDR3 consists of 13 residues. Here the CDR3 DNA reads TGTGCCAGCAGCTTTCAGGGGGAAGAGACCCAGTACTTC. It is translated as CASSFQGEETQYF. The whole variable domain, filled in from reference TRBV7-9 and TRBJ2-5, reads DTGVSQNPRHKITKRGQNVTFRCDPISEHNRLYWYRQTLGQGPEFLTYFQNEAQLEKSRLLSDRFSAERPKGSFSTLEIQRTEQGDSAMYLCASSFQGEETQYFGPGTRLLVL.

The sample holds one count of this clone. V usage is TRBV18 and J usage is TRBJ1-2; tentatively, D is TRBD1 (5 bases). With 0 bases removed from V and 3 bases from J, the gap between germline ends came to 11 bases. CDR3 length: 15 amino acids. Germline loops: CDR1 KGHSH, CDR2 LQKENI. The CDR3 protein is CASSPPYGGDYGYTF. CDR3 nucleotide sequence: TGTGCCAGCTCACCACCTTACGGGGGAGACTATGGCTACACCTTC. Together with reference TRBV18 and TRBJ1-2, the CDR3 gives the full variable domain: NAGVMQNPRHLVRRRGQEARLRCSPMKGHSHVYWYRQLPEEGLKFMVYLQKENIIDESGMPKERFSAEFPKEGPSILRIQQVVRGDSAAYFCASSPPYGGDYGYTFGSGTRLTVV.

The chain uses TRBV19 and TRBJ2-1, with D maybe TRBD1 (5 bases). The CDR3 contains 17 residues. The V gene lost 3 bases and the J gene lost 1 base, with 16 bases spanning the gap. Germline V gives CDR1 LNHDA, CDR2 SQIVND (reference sequence). The CDR3 coding sequence is TGTGCCAGTAGTATGGTTGCGTGGCAGGGTTCCTACAATGAGCAGTTCTTC. Encoded protein: CASSMVAWQGSYNEQFF.

This clone occurred a few times. The rearrangement links TRBV28 to TRBJ1-5, with 7 bases aligning to TRBD1. Germline CDR1 is MDHEN and CDR2 is SYDVKM. This CDR3 is built from 15 residues. V shed 3 bases and J 4 bases; nucleotides not matched to a gene: 6. The CDR3 nucleotides read TGTGCCAGCAGTTTCCCCGGGACAGAGAATCAGCCCCAGCATTTT. This gives the protein CASSFPGTENQPQHF.

The chain combines TRBV6-6 with TRBJ2-5; 7 bases line up with TRBD1. The ends lost 7 bases at V and 5 bases at J; junction bases unmatched: 10. The CDR3 runs to 14 residues. CDR1 is MNHNY, CDR2 SVGAGI, per germline (reference sequence). For the CDR3, the DNA is TGTGCCAGCACATTGAGGGGGCTATGGGAGACCCAGTACTTC. Translating gives CASTLRGLWETQYF.

The rearrangement links TRBV5-6 to TRBJ1-2; the D is unclear. Trimming took 2 bases from V and 4 from J, leaving 9 bases between them. The CDR3 consists of 13 residues. Germline V gene sequence: CDR1 SGHDT, CDR2 YYEEEE. The CDR3 loop is CASSLPAAYGYTF. The CDR3 DNA reads as TGTGCCAGCAGCTTACCTGCGGCCTATGGCTACACCTTC.

The chain joins TRBV5-8 to TRBJ1-1, with D tentatively TRBD1 (6 bases). This CDR3 comprises 14 residues. V lost 1 base to trimming and J lost 4 bases, with 11 bases between them. CDR1 and CDR2 from the germline V gene are SGHTS and YDEGEE. The chain's CDR3 is CASSLQRGSTEAFF. The CDR3 DNA sequence: TGTGCCAGCAGCTTGCAAAGGGGGAGCACTGAAGCTTTCTTT.

V and J are TRBV7-8 and TRBJ2-7, with D unresolved. V shed 0 bases and J shed 3 bases, with 6 bases lying between them. Germline CDR1 is SGHVS and CDR2 is FQNEAQ. The CDR3 is 13 amino acids. CDR3 loop: CASSLAVDYEQYV. Written as DNA, the CDR3 is TGTGCCAGCAGCTTAGCTGTAGACTACGAGCAGTACGTC.